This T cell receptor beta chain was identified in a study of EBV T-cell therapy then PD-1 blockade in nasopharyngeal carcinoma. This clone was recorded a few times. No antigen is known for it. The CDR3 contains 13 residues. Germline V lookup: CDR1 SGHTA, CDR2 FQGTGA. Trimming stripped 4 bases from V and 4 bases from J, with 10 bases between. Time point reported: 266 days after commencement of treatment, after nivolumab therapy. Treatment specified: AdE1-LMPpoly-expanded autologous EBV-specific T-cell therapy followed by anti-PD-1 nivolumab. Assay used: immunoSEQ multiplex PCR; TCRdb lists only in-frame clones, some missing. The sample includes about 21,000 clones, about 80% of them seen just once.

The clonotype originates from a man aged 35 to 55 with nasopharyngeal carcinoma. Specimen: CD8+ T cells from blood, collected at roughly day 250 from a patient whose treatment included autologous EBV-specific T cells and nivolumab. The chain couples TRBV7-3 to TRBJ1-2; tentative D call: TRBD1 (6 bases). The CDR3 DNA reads TGTGCCAGCAGCTCGGGACAACTCTATGGCTACACCTTC. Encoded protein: CASSSGQLYGYTF.